One sample yielded the 27 T cell receptor beta chains listed below, sequenced in a study of blood T cell repertoires in COVID-19. Sequenced by immunoSEQ multiplex PCR; TCRdb stores in-frame clones only, minus some. This table has 310,000 or so clones, roughly 90% appearing once. The sample comprised peripheral blood. Every receptor here comes from a man between 18 and 35 years old who had recovered from COVID-19.

Concerning this clone: The sample has other DNA sequences that encode this CDR3 too. The rearrangement links TRBV12-3 or TRBV12-4 to TRBJ2-7; no clear D. With 3 bases removed from V and 3 bases from J, the gap between germline ends came to 6 bases. The CDR3 totals 12 residues. The CDR3 loop reads CASSLNNYEQYF. The CDR3 DNA reads TGTGCCAGCAGTTTGAACAACTACGAGCAGTACTTC.

The chain links TRBV4-1 to TRBJ1-4, with a weak D call TRBD1 (6 bases). Trimming left V 4 bases short and J 6 bases short, with 21 bases between. The CDR3 covers 17 residues. Germline values: CDR1 MGHRA, CDR2 YSYEKL. CDR3 sequence (DNA): TGCGCCAGCAGCCCCTTTTTCAGGGGCCCCGAAGATGAAAAACTGTTTTTT. Protein: CASSPFFRGPEDEKLFF.

J is TRBJ1-4 and V is TRBV5-4; 10 bases line up with TRBD1. Germline lookup yields CDR1 SGHNT and CDR2 YYREEE (reference sequence). The CDR3 contains 14 residues. The J segment lost 5 bases and the V segment lost 4 bases, leaving 2 bases of the junction unmatched. CDR3 sequence (DNA): TGTGCCAGCAGCCGGGACAGGGGAAATGAAAAACTGTTTTTT. Protein product: CASSRDRGNEKLFF.

The chain carries TRBV5-1 and TRBJ2-6, with a possible D match to TRBD2 (6 bases). The V and J ends lost 0 bases and 0 bases respectively, with 7 bases between them. In germline, CDR1 is SGHRS, CDR2 YFSETQ. The CDR3 spans 16 residues. The CDR3 reads CASSLGGVSGANVLTF. DNA for the CDR3: TGCGCCAGCAGCTTGGGCGGGGTCTCTGGGGCCAACGTCCTGACTTTC.

The V and J genes are TRBV4-1 and TRBJ2-7; D uncertain. The CDR3 has 15 amino acids. V lost 1 base, J lost 0 bases, and 10 bases lay in between. Germline V CDR1 and CDR2: MGHRA, YSYEKL. The CDR3 sequence is CASSQGRRSSYEQYF. CDR3 nucleotides: TGCGCCAGCAGCCAAGGGCGACGGAGCTCCTACGAGCAGTACTTC.

V gene TRBV27 combines with J gene TRBJ1-6, with TRBD1 matching 9 bases. The trim removed 5 bases at V and 7 bases at J, leaving 6 bases unmatched. The CDR3 consists of 15 residues. Germline CDR1 and CDR2: MNHEY and SMNVEV (reference sequence). CDR3 residues: CASSRYGTGNSPLHF. DNA for the CDR3: TGTGCCAGCAGTAGATACGGGACAGGGAATTCACCCCTCCACTTT.

V is TRBV28 and J is TRBJ1-1; no reliable D call. Germline-derived CDR1 and CDR2 are MDHEN and SYDVKM. The CDR3 sequence is 12 residues long. V dropped 2 bases and J dropped 8 bases, with 9 bases sitting between them. The CDR3 DNA reads TGTGCCAGCAGTTTAATTACCGGGGAAGCTTTCTTT. Amino acids: CASSLITGEAFF.

V gene TRBV28 combines with J gene TRBJ1-1, with D perhaps TRBD1 (5 bases). This CDR3 contains 13 residues. The germline V and J ends were trimmed by 3 bases and 5 bases, with 10 bases remaining between them. The germline CDR1 and CDR2 sequences are MDHEN and SYDVKM. For the CDR3, the DNA is TGTGCCAGCAGTTTTATGGGGCTAACTGAAGCTTTCTTT. It encodes CASSFMGLTEAFF.

The V call is TRBV6-4, the J call TRBJ2-1; perhaps TRBD2 as D (5 bases). V gave up 2 bases and J gave up 7 bases, with 9 bases separating them. The germline CDR1 and CDR2 sequences are MRHNA and SNTAGT. The CDR3 has 13 residues. The CDR3 bases are TGTGCCAGCAGTGACCGGGATCGGAATGAGCAGTTCTTC. It specifies CASSDRDRNEQFF.

In this sample, this clone turned up once. The V gene is TRBV6-5, the J gene TRBJ1-2; TRBD1 matches at 11 bases. V dropped 4 bases and J dropped 8; count of bases not matched to a gene: 3. CDR3 length equals 13 residues. CDR1 is MNHEY, CDR2 SVGAGI, per germline. This CDR3 reads CASSSDRGHGYTF. In nucleotides, the CDR3 is TGTGCCAGCAGTTCGGACAGGGGGCACGGCTACACCTTC.

This sequence joins TRBV11-3 and TRBJ2-5, with TRBD2 matching over 9 bases. This CDR3 has 14 amino acids. J gave up 4 bases and V 3 bases, and 3 bases lay outside the gene matches. Per the germline V gene, CDR1 is SGHNT and CDR2 is YENEEA. CDR3 protein: CASSLGSGGETQYF. The CDR3 nucleotides are TGTGCCAGCAGCTTGGGTAGCGGGGGAGAGACCCAGTACTTC.

V is TRBV5-6 and J is TRBJ1-2; 10 nucleotides agree with TRBD1. Trimming removed 2 bases from V and 0 bases from J; junction bases left unmatched: 4. This CDR3 comprises 16 residues. CDR1 is SGHDT and CDR2 is YYEEEE in the germline V gene. CDR3 in amino acids: CASSFRGQGANYGYTF. CDR3 DNA: TGTGCCAGCAGCTTCAGAGGACAGGGGGCTAACTATGGCTACACCTTC.

The J gene is TRBJ2-2, the V gene TRBV5-1; the D gene is possibly TRBD1 (5 bases). The length of the CDR3 is 13 residues. Germline V lookup: CDR1 SGHRS, CDR2 YFSETQ. V dropped 8 bases and J dropped 7 bases, with 15 bases sitting between them. Here the CDR3 reads CASCDSFDGELFF. The CDR3 nucleotides are TGCGCCAGTTGCGACAGTTTCGACGGGGAGCTGTTTTTT. Supplemented by reference TRBV5-1 and TRBJ2-2, the full variable domain reads KAGVTQTPRYLIKTRGQQVTLSCSPISGHRSVSWYQQTPGQGLQFLFEYFSETQRNKGNFPGRFSGRQFSNSRSEMNVSTLELGDSALYLCASCDSFDGELFFGEGSRLTVL.

In nucleotides, the CDR3 is TGTGCCAGCAGCCCCCTCGTGAGGCAGAAAGGCAATGAGCAGTTCTTC. It encodes CASSPLVRQKGNEQFF. The chain joins TRBV6-6 to TRBJ2-1; D gene ambiguous. The V and J ends lost 6 bases and 6 bases respectively, with 21 bases between them. Germline assignment: CDR1 MNHNY and CDR2 SVGAGI (reference sequence). There are 16 residues in the CDR3.

This clone was counted a few times. This chain links TRBV4-1 with TRBJ2-1, with 8 bases that match TRBD2. The trim removed 3 bases at V and 7 bases at J, leaving 5 bases unmatched. CDR3 size: 14 residues. In germline, CDR1 is MGHRA, CDR2 YSYEKL. The CDR3, as DNA: TGCGCCAGCAGCCATCCCGGGGGGGCAAATGAGCAGTTCTTC. This codes for CASSHPGGANEQFF.

The CDR3 DNA follows: TGTGCCAGCAGCTTAGGGCCTGAGCAGTTCTTC. This codes for CASSLGPEQFF. The chain recombines TRBV11-2 with TRBJ2-1; D not certain. Germline CDR1 is SGHAT and CDR2 is FQNNGV. V was pared by 1 base and J by 9 bases, with 4 bases between. The CDR3 totals 11 residues.

The chain employs TRBV12-3 or TRBV12-4 and TRBJ1-6; unclear D gene. The CDR3 is 12 residues long. V lost 5 bases to trimming and J lost 12 bases, with 11 bases between them. The CDR3: CASSLGGRPLHF. The CDR3 bases are TGTGCCAGCAGTCTGGGTGGGAGACCCCTCCACTTT.

In its sample, this clone was seen once. The J gene is TRBJ2-3, the V gene TRBV27, with 8 bases identical to TRBD2. The V gene's germline CDR1 is MNHEY and CDR2 SMNVEV (reference sequence). The length of the CDR3 is 17 residues. V was clipped by 8 bases and J by 0 bases; unmatched bases: 13. This chain's CDR3 is CASSGGGPSPSTDTQYF. CDR3 bases: TGTGCCAGCTCCGGGGGGGGTCCCTCTCCTAGCACAGATACGCAGTATTTT.

This rearrangement joins TRBV19 to TRBJ2-5; 8 positions agree with TRBD1. Germline CDR1 reads LNHDA; CDR2 reads SQIVND (reference sequence). This CDR3 comprises 16 residues. Unmatched junction bases numbered 9, after V lost 4 bases and J lost 2 bases. The DNA of the CDR3 is TGTGCCAGTAGTACCCGACAGGGGCGTCGGCAAGAGACCCAGTACTTC. Protein product: CASSTRQGRRQETQYF. The full variable domain, completed using reference TRBV19 and TRBJ2-5, is DGGITQSPKYLFRKEGQNVTLSCEQNLNHDAMYWYRQDPGQGLRLIYYSQIVNDFQKGDIAEGYSVSREKKESFPLTVTSAQKNPTAFYLCASSTRQGRRQETQYFGPGTRLLVL.

The count of this clone is one. The sample carries other DNA sequences with the same CDR3. The rearrangement joins TRBV6-5 to TRBJ2-2; possibly TRBD1 for D (5 bases). The V end lost 2 bases, the J end lost 6 bases, and 10 bases lay between the germline ends. The CDR3 covers 14 residues. The germline V gene has CDR1 MNHEY and CDR2 SVGAGI. The CDR3 loop reads CASSYGQGAGELFF. The CDR3 nucleotides read TGTGCCAGCAGTTACGGGCAGGGCGCCGGGGAGCTGTTTTTT.

V gene TRBV6-2 or TRBV6-3 combines with J gene TRBJ2-4, with D possibly being TRBD1 (6 bases). The ends were cut back, 5 bases at V and 6 bases at J, with 17 bases in the middle. This CDR3 region has 15 residues. The V gene's germline CDR1 is MNHEY and CDR2 SVGEGT. The CDR3 is CASSDLGTWGNIQYF. CDR3 coding DNA: TGTGCCAGCAGTGACCTCGGGACATGGGGAAACATTCAGTACTTC.

The V call is TRBV3-1 (or the pseudogene TRBV3-2), the J call TRBJ1-4; 7 nucleotides agree with TRBD1. The J segment lost 7 bases and the V segment lost 1 base, leaving 6 bases of the junction unmatched. This CDR3 region has 15 residues. Germline CDR1 LGHDT, CDR2 YNNKEL (reference sequence). As DNA, the CDR3 is TGTGCCAGCAGCCAAGGGCGAGGGACAGTTGAAAAACTGTTTTTT. Protein sequence: CASSQGRGTVEKLFF.

V and J are TRBV7-9 and TRBJ2-7, with 7 bases that match TRBD1. This CDR3 contains 12 residues. With V trimmed by 6 bases and J by 6 bases, 5 bases remained unmatched. CDR1 and CDR2 (germline): SEHNR, FQNEAQ (reference sequence). CDR3 DNA sequence: TGTGCCAGCAGGTCGACAGGGTCCGAGCAGTACTTC. Protein sequence: CASRSTGSEQYF. Variable domain in full (rest from reference TRBV7-9 and TRBJ2-7): DTGVSQNPRHKITKRGQNVTFRCDPISEHNRLYWYRQTLGQGPEFLTYFQNEAQLEKSRLLSDRFSAERPKGSFSTLEIQRTEQGDSAMYLCASRSTGSEQYFGPGTRLTVT.

This clone occurred once. The chain is built from TRBV6-5 and TRBJ1-2; TRBD1 agrees at 11 bases. The CDR3 consists of 16 residues. CDR1 MNHEY and CDR2 SVGAGI come from the germline V gene. With V trimmed by 0 bases and J by 5 bases, 5 bases remained unmatched. The chain's CDR3 is CASSYSGDRGGYGYTF. The CDR3 nucleotides read TGTGCCAGCAGTTACTCGGGGGACAGGGGGGGATATGGCTACACCTTC.

The chain recombines TRBV12-3 or TRBV12-4 with TRBJ1-1; D is unresolved. V lost 2 bases and J lost 4, with 8 bases in between. This CDR3 spans 13 amino acids. Here the CDR3 DNA reads TGTGCCAGCAGTTTACGGGGTATCACTGAAGCTTTCTTT. Translating it yields CASSLRGITEAFF.

The chain employs TRBV7-6 and TRBJ2-1; D may be TRBD1 (5 bases). V was shortened by 5 bases and J by 0 bases, with 20 bases between the two germline ends. Germline V gene lookup returns CDR1 SGHVS and CDR2 FNYEAQ. The CDR3 contains 18 residues. The CDR3 region is CASSLQGGSFSSYNEQFF. As DNA, the CDR3 is TGTGCCAGCAGCCTCCAGGGTGGTAGCTTTAGCTCCTACAATGAGCAGTTCTTC.

The rearrangement uses TRBV6-5 and TRBJ2-4; D is perhaps TRBD1 (5 bases). Trimming shortened V by 3 bases and J by 2 bases, and 11 bases separated the two germline ends. Germline values: CDR1 MNHEY, CDR2 SVGAGI. The CDR3 sequence is 15 residues long. The CDR3 sequence: CASSYLQATKNIQYF. The CDR3 DNA sequence: TGTGCCAGCAGTTATCTACAGGCAACCAAAAACATTCAGTACTTC.